This entry lists 4 T cell receptor beta chains sequenced from one sample in a study of shared clonotypes between healthy human individuals. Only in-frame clones appear in the TCRdb table, and some are missing; sequencing was by immunoSEQ multiplex PCR. The table includes fewer than 600,000 clones, approximately 80% detected once. Source material: PBMCs. The origin of the receptors is a woman aged 40-49 years in good health. Some clones in this sample may be carry-over from other donors' samples.

This rearrangement joins TRBV29-1 to TRBJ2-7; D is possibly TRBD2 (5 bases). Germline-derived CDR1 and CDR2 are SQVTM and ANQGSEA. Trimming left V 6 bases short and J 6 bases short, with 15 bases between. The CDR3 runs to 12 residues. CDR3 region: CSVASGEGEQYF. The CDR3, as DNA: TGCAGCGTAGCATCAGGAGAGGGCGAGCAGTACTTC.

V usage is TRBV5-1 and J usage is TRBJ2-7, with D perhaps matching TRBD1 (6 bases). This CDR3 spans 18 amino acids. V dropped 0 bases and J dropped 0 bases, with 19 bases sitting between them. Germline CDR1 reads SGHRS; CDR2 reads YFSETQ. DNA for the CDR3: TGCGCCAGCAGCTTGGGGACAGTTACAATCGGACACTCCTACGAGCAGTACTTC. It is translated as CASSLGTVTIGHSYEQYF.

This clone has only a few counts. The V gene is TRBV4-1, the J gene TRBJ1-1, with D perhaps TRBD1 (5 bases). Germline lookup yields CDR1 MGHRA and CDR2 YSYEKL. Trimming left V 5 bases short and J 3 bases short, with 13 bases between. The CDR3 is 14 residues long. The CDR3 sequence: CASSFYSRDTEAFF. DNA of the CDR3: TGCGCCAGCAGCTTCTACTCCAGGGACACTGAAGCTTTCTTT.

In its sample, this clone was seen once. The V gene is TRBV28, the J gene TRBJ2-5; 11 bases fit TRBD1. This CDR3 is 16 amino acids long. After removal of 6 bases from V and 4 bases from J, the junction contained 10 bases not matched to a gene. CDR1 and CDR2 from the germline V gene are MDHEN and SYDVKM. The chain's CDR3 is CASSTTGTGGLETQYF. The CDR3 nucleotides read TGTGCCAGCAGCACAACCGGGACAGGGGGTCTAGAGACCCAGTACTTC.